This T cell receptor beta chain is from a study of cytomegalovirus exposure and HLA in healthy donors. The PCR contained 60 Vbeta and 13 Jbeta primers. The protocol was immunoSEQ multiplex PCR, while the TCRdb copy is restricted to in-frame clones and leaves out a portion. The sample shows approximately 150,000 clones, roughly 81% of them seen only once. The V gene's germline CDR1 is SGHRS and CDR2 YFSETQ. CDR3 length: 13 amino acids. V shed 1 base and J shed 3 bases, with 8 bases lying between them. This receptor was obtained from a woman aged 50 to 60 in good health and CMV-seronegative. The chain links TRBV5-1 to TRBJ2-7, with D perhaps matching TRBD1 (5 bases). The sequenced sample was PBMCs. The CDR3 DNA follows: TGCGCCAGCAGCTTGAACAGGAACTACGAGCAGTACTTC. Amino acid sequence: CASSLNRNYEQYF.